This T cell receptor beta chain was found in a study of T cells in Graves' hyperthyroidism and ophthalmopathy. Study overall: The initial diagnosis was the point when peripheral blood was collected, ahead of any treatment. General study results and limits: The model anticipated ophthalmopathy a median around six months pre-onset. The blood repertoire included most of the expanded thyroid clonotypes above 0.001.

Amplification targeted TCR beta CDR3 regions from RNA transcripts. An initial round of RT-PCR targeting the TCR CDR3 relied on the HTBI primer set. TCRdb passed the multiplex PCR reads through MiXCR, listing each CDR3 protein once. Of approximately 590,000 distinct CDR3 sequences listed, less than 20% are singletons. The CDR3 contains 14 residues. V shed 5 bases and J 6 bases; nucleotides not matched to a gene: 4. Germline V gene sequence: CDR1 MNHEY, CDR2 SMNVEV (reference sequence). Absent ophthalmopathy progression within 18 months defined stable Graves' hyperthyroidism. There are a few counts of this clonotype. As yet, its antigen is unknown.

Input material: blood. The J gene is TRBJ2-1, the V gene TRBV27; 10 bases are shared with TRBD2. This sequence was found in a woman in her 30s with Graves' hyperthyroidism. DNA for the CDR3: TGTGCCAGCAGTCATCTAGCGGGAGCCAATGAGCAGTTCTTC. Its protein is CASSHLAGANEQFF.